This T cell receptor (beta chain) was profiled in a study of blood T cell repertoires in COVID-19. Study at large: Samples of COVID-19 (acute and convalescent) were obtained from the United States, Italy and Spain. T cells, B-cell-depleted T cells, or PBMCs supplied cDNA or gDNA.

In the source study's methods: Amplification with reference gene primers provided the estimates of nucleated cell counts. Profiling relied on immunoSEQ multiplex PCR, and the TCRdb table lists in-frame clones only, not all of them. V, J and clone size were drawn from that table, and D and trimming were deduced from the DNA. Seen here are tens of thousands of clones, roughly 73% observed once, and the top ten hold 5% to 6.5%. Germline V lookup: CDR1 SGHNT, CDR2 YENEEA. V shed 2 bases, J shed 4 bases, and the junction held 4 bases outside the gene matches. CDR3 size: 15 residues. This clone was found a few times. The sample has other DNA sequences that encode this CDR3 too.

Source material: peripheral blood. This receptor was obtained from a woman between 55 and 75 years old with acute or convalescent COVID-19. J is TRBJ2-1 and V is TRBV11-3, with 8 positions matching TRBD2. The CDR3 loop reads CASSLRGGNYNEQFF. The CDR3 DNA sequence: TGTGCCAGCAGCTTACGCGGGGGGAATTACAATGAGCAGTTCTTC.